Following are 11 T cell receptor beta chains from one sample sequenced in a study of tumor-infiltrating lymphocytes in localized non-small cell lung cancer. Clones were sequenced by immunoSEQ multiplex PCR, and TCRdb holds only the in-frame ones, with some missing. The data show 12,000 or so clones, 84% seen once. Sequenced input: lung tumor tissue. The receptors here all came from a human donor with non-small cell lung cancer.

The chain has TRBV29-1 and TRBJ1-4; 7 positions agree with TRBD1. Per the germline V gene, CDR1 is SQVTM and CDR2 is ANQGSEA. This CDR3 has 15 residues. V was clipped by 4 bases and J by 3 bases; unmatched bases: 8. CDR3 loop: CSVVTGEAANEKLFF. The DNA for the CDR3 is TGCAGCGTTGTAACAGGGGAGGCGGCTAATGAAAAACTGTTTTTT.

The CDR3 DNA reads TGTGCCAGCAGTGAAGAGGGGTCGGCCTACAATGAGCAGTTCTTC. The encoded protein is CASSEEGSAYNEQFF. The V call is TRBV6-1, the J call TRBJ2-1; weak D call: TRBD1 (5 bases). The germline V and J ends were trimmed by 1 base and 2 bases, with 9 bases remaining between them. Germline-derived CDR1 and CDR2 are MNHNS and SASEGT. This CDR3 has 15 residues.

This clone was picked up a small number of times. CDR3 sequence: CASSPSGGDIGYTF. The CDR3 region has the DNA TGCGCCAGCAGCCCTTCAGGGGGGGATATTGGCTACACCTTC. This chain joins TRBV5-1 and TRBJ1-2, with TRBD1 matching over 7 bases. J gave up 7 bases and V 4 bases, and 10 bases lay outside the gene matches. Germline V gene sequence: CDR1 SGHRS, CDR2 YFSETQ. The CDR3 contains 14 residues.

The V call is TRBV9, the J call TRBJ2-2, with 8 positions matching TRBD2. With 3 bases clipped from V and 6 bases from J, the junction kept 10 bases outside the gene matches. This CDR3 is 16 amino acids long. Germline assignment: CDR1 SGDLS and CDR2 YYNGEE. CDR3 in DNA: TGTGCCAGCAGCGAGTACGGGGGGGGTATCGCCGGGGAGCTGTTTTTT. It encodes CASSEYGGGIAGELFF.

This chain links TRBV9 with TRBJ1-2; no definite D call. The CDR3 totals 14 residues. CDR1 is SGDLS, CDR2 YYNGEE, per germline. Trimming took 4 bases from V and 4 from J, leaving 14 bases between them. The chain's CDR3 is CASSLQESFYGYTF. The CDR3 nucleotides read TGTGCCAGCAGCTTACAAGAAAGCTTCTATGGCTACACCTTC.

The chain has TRBV4-3 and TRBJ2-1, with 7 bases matching TRBD1. The CDR3 contains 16 residues. V dropped 4 bases and J dropped 4; count of bases not matched to a gene: 10. The germline gives CDR1 LGHNA, CDR2 YSLEER. CDR3: CASSPGQAASYNEQFF. For the CDR3, the DNA is TGCGCCAGCAGCCCTGGACAGGCAGCCTCTTACAATGAGCAGTTCTTC.

The rearrangement links TRBV5-6 to TRBJ2-6; unclear D gene. The V gene's germline CDR1 is SGHDT and CDR2 YYEEEE. The V gene lost 0 bases and the J gene lost 0 bases, with 10 bases spanning the gap. The CDR3 has 17 residues. The CDR3 DNA reads TGTGCCAGCAGCTTGGCGGAGACCTTCTCTGGGGCCAACGTCCTGACTTTC. It encodes CASSLAETFSGANVLTF.

For the CDR3, the DNA is TGTGCAAGTCGCCAACCGACAGGCAGGGCCTTCGATCAGCCCCAGCATTTT. Protein sequence: CASRQPTGRAFDQPQHF. The chain combines TRBV12-2 with TRBJ1-5; the D call of TRBD1 is as the table states it, not checked on the DNA. TRBV12-2 is a documented pseudogene. CDR3 size: 17 residues.

This clone was seen a few times. V and J are TRBV30 and TRBJ2-7, with D possibly being TRBD1 (5 bases). The CDR3 totals 12 residues. CDR1 GTSNPN and CDR2 SVGIG come from the germline V gene (reference sequence). V shed 0 bases and J shed 5 bases, with 8 bases lying between them. The chain's CDR3 is CAWSVAGNEQYF. In DNA, the CDR3 is TGTGCCTGGAGTGTCGCAGGGAACGAGCAGTACTTC.

This chain joins TRBV12-5 and TRBJ2-7, with 7 bases matching TRBD1. CDR1 LGHNT and CDR2 FRNRAP come from the germline V gene. The CDR3 sequence is 15 residues long. V gave up 0 bases and J gave up 5 bases; unmatched junction bases: 7. The CDR3 sequence is CASGLVGDSKNEQYF. Written as DNA, the CDR3 is TGTGCTAGTGGTTTGGTAGGGGACAGTAAAAACGAGCAGTACTTC.

This chain connects TRBV18 to TRBJ1-2, with a weak D call TRBD1 (5 bases). CDR1 and CDR2 (germline): KGHSH, LQKENI. The CDR3 sequence is 12 residues long. Trimming took 8 bases from V and 2 from J, leaving 9 bases between them. CDR3 nucleotides: TGTGCCAGCGGGACGGACAACTATGGCTACACCTTC. Translation: CASGTDNYGYTF. Based on the CDR3 plus reference TRBV18 and TRBJ1-2, the full variable domain is NAGVMQNPRHLVRRRGQEARLRCSPMKGHSHVYWYRQLPEEGLKFMVYLQKENIIDESGMPKERFSAEFPKEGPSILRIQQVVRGDSAAYFCASGTDNYGYTFGSGTRLTVV.